This is a list of T cell receptor beta chains from one sample in a study of a mutant IDH1 vaccine in newly diagnosed glioma. These TCRs are of unknown antigen specificity. Clones were read by immunoSEQ multiplex PCR, and TCRdb kept only the in-frame ones, dropping some. The table has 30,000 to 45,000 clones, 78% seen once. The sample here was PBMCs, taken from a glioma patient whose treatment included an IDH1 peptide vaccine. These receptors originate from a man in his forties with glioma. CDR3s include the opening cysteine and the closing phenylalanine or tryptophan. D genes are given only for firm matches. Clone sizes are given selectively: once, few, many, or a class where the clone is expanded.

d_gene: TRBD1; j_gene: TRBJ1-1; v_gene: TRBV7-2; abundance: .; CDR3aa: CASSSDRDTEAFF; CDR3nt: TGTGCCAGCAGTTCCGACAGGGACACTGAAGCTTTCTTT
d_gene: .; j_gene: TRBJ2-5; v_gene: TRBV5-8; abundance: once; CDR3aa: CASSERVVQETQYF; CDR3nt: TGTGCCAGCAGCGAAAGGGTGGTCCAAGAGACCCAGTACTTC
d_gene: .; j_gene: TRBJ2-3; v_gene: TRBV7-9; abundance: .; CDR3aa: CASSHTGSTDTQYF; CDR3nt: TGTGCCAGCAGCCATACAGGATCCACAGATACGCAGTATTTT
d_gene: .; j_gene: TRBJ1-6; v_gene: TRBV7-7; abundance: once; CDR3aa: CASSLEFCRGRTNSPLHF; CDR3nt: TGTGCTAGCAGCTTAGAATTTTGTAGGGGACGGACCAATTCACCCCTCCACTTT
d_gene: .; j_gene: TRBJ1-6; v_gene: TRBV19; abundance: .; CDR3aa: CASSLDTKSSYNSPLHF; CDR3nt: TGTGCCAGTAGTCTGGACACGAAGAGCTCCTATAATTCACCCCTCCACTTT
d_gene: TRBD2; j_gene: TRBJ2-2; v_gene: TRBV9; abundance: .; CDR3aa: CASSVGGVTGELFF; CDR3nt: TGTGCCAGCAGCGTCGGGGGGGTCACCGGGGAGCTGTTTTTT
d_gene: .; j_gene: TRBJ2-2; v_gene: TRBV7-9; abundance: .; CDR3aa: CASFTEGRGYTGELFF; CDR3nt: TGTGCCAGCTTCACGGAGGGCCGCGGGTACACCGGGGAGCTGTTTTTT
d_gene: .; j_gene: TRBJ2-7; v_gene: TRBV5-1; abundance: .; CDR3aa: CASSLSGGKAYEQYF; CDR3nt: TGCGCCAGCAGCTTGTCTGGGGGGAAAGCCTACGAGCAGTACTTC
d_gene: TRBD1; j_gene: TRBJ1-4; v_gene: TRBV30; abundance: once; CDR3aa: CAGTGPNEKLFF; CDR3nt: TGTGCCGGGACAGGGCCGAATGAAAAACTGTTTTTT
d_gene: .; j_gene: TRBJ2-1; v_gene: TRBV7-2; abundance: .; CDR3aa: CASSPPSWDNEQFF; CDR3nt: TGTGCCAGCAGCCCACCGTCCTGGGACAATGAGCAGTTCTTC
d_gene: .; j_gene: TRBJ2-7; v_gene: TRBV12-5; abundance: few; CDR3aa: CATSGDAEQYF; CDR3nt: TGTGCAACTTCAGGGGACGCCGAGCAGTACTTC
d_gene: TRBD1; j_gene: TRBJ2-7; v_gene: TRBV29-1; abundance: .; CDR3aa: CSVAGQGVVEQYF; CDR3nt: TGCAGCGTAGCGGGACAGGGCGTTGTGGAGCAGTACTTC
d_gene: .; j_gene: TRBJ2-5; v_gene: TRBV6-5; abundance: .; CDR3aa: CASSYSAGQETQYF; CDR3nt: TGTGCCAGCAGTTACTCGGCCGGCCAAGAGACCCAGTACTTC
d_gene: TRBD1; j_gene: TRBJ1-1; v_gene: TRBV14; abundance: .; CDR3aa: CASSQNHPGGITEAFF; CDR3nt: TGTGCCAGCAGCCAAAACCACCCAGGGGGCATCACTGAAGCTTTCTTT
d_gene: TRBD1; j_gene: TRBJ1-1; v_gene: TRBV5-4; abundance: .; CDR3aa: CASSYLDRGDTEAFF; CDR3nt: TGTGCCAGCAGCTACCTTGACAGGGGCGACACTGAAGCTTTCTTT
d_gene: .; j_gene: TRBJ2-7; v_gene: TRBV7-9; abundance: .; CDR3aa: CASSLGDREQYF; CDR3nt: TGTGCCAGCAGCTTGGGGGATCGCGAGCAGTACTTC
d_gene: .; j_gene: TRBJ1-2; v_gene: TRBV19; abundance: .; CDR3aa: CASSIGTGMDGYTF; CDR3nt: TGTGCCAGTAGTATTGGCACAGGGATGGATGGCTACACCTTC
d_gene: .; j_gene: TRBJ2-7; v_gene: TRBV4-3; abundance: few; CDR3aa: CASSHLLDGSYEQYF; CDR3nt: TGCGCCAGCAGCCACCTACTAGACGGATCCTACGAGCAGTACTTC
d_gene: TRBD1; j_gene: TRBJ1-5; v_gene: TRBV19; abundance: .; CDR3aa: CASSIARGRDNQPQHF; CDR3nt: TGTGCCAGTAGTATCGCCAGGGGGCGAGACAATCAGCCCCAGCATTTT
d_gene: .; j_gene: TRBJ1-2; v_gene: TRBV7-9; abundance: few; CDR3aa: CASSLRGGPNYGYTF; CDR3nt: TGTGCCAGCAGCTTAAGGGGGGGGCCTAACTATGGCTACACCTTC
d_gene: .; j_gene: TRBJ1-2; v_gene: TRBV12-5; abundance: .; CDR3aa: CASGAGQGKTYGYTF; CDR3nt: TGTGCTAGTGGTGCGGGGCAGGGAAAGACCTATGGCTACACCTTC
d_gene: .; j_gene: TRBJ1-4; v_gene: TRBV2; abundance: .; CDR3aa: CASKWGFEEKLFF; CDR3nt: TGTGCCAGCAAGTGGGGGTTTGAGGAAAAACTGTTTTTT
d_gene: .; j_gene: TRBJ1-6; v_gene: TRBV5-6; abundance: .; CDR3aa: CASSLGQVRSNSPLHF; CDR3nt: TGTGCCAGCAGCTTGGGACAGGTACGATCGAATTCACCCCTCCACTTT
d_gene: TRBD2; j_gene: TRBJ2-7; v_gene: TRBV2; abundance: .; CDR3aa: CASSGGVMGGSDEQYF; CDR3nt: TGTGCCAGCAGTGGGGGGGTGATGGGGGGGTCCGACGAGCAGTACTTC
d_gene: .; j_gene: TRBJ1-1; v_gene: TRBV15; abundance: .; CDR3aa: CATSRAPGMNTEAFF; CDR3nt: TGTGCCACCAGCAGAGCACCAGGGATGAACACTGAAGCTTTCTTT
d_gene: TRBD2; j_gene: TRBJ2-1; v_gene: TRBV19; abundance: once; CDR3aa: CASSMGGSSYNEQFF; CDR3nt: TGTGCCAGTAGTATGGGGGGGAGCTCCTACAATGAGCAGTTCTTC
d_gene: .; j_gene: TRBJ1-1; v_gene: TRBV30; abundance: few; CDR3aa: CAWREVPRTEAFF; CDR3nt: TGTGCCTGGAGGGAGGTTCCGAGGACTGAAGCTTTCTTT
d_gene: TRBD2; j_gene: TRBJ2-1; v_gene: TRBV30; abundance: .; CDR3aa: CAWSVREGLEQFF; CDR3nt: TGTGCCTGGAGTGTACGGGAGGGACTTGAGCAGTTCTTC
d_gene: .; j_gene: TRBJ1-1; v_gene: TRBV7-6; abundance: .; CDR3aa: CASSLALGQTEAFF; CDR3nt: TGTGCCAGCAGCTTAGCTTTGGGGCAAACTGAAGCTTTCTTT